Listed here is a single T cell receptor (beta chain). What this receptor recognizes is not known. No much larger clone exists at a distance of one base, and base qualities are not known. A single peripheral blood draw of about 116 mL on average was collected from each donor into heparinised tubes. Using a panel that included CD45RO, CCR7, CD25, CD127, CD95 and CD27, naive, central memory, regulatory and stem cell-like memory CD4+ T cells were sorted on a BD FACSAria II. A purity above 98% was achieved for all sorted populations. PBMCs were isolated right away by Lymphoprep density gradient centrifugation and were stained directly, without culture. To minimize batch effects, samples were stained and sorted in pairs, one healthy donor with one patient per experiment. The record originates from a study of beta chain features in type 1 diabetes (dated by TCRdb to the late 2010s). Background for the entire study: Patients and healthy donors did not differ in mean age, gender distribution, total cell number or subset yield. A total of some 110 million sorted cells were examined across all samples, and the number of cells per subset was strongly correlated with RNA yield. The study compared TCRB repertoires of sorted circulating CD4+ T cell subsets between recently diagnosed type 1 diabetes patients and matched healthy donors. Whereas all 30 or so donors provided naive and central memory subsets, regulatory and stem cell-like memory subsets were isolated from just 8 patients and roughly 8 healthy donors. Results the study describes overall, beyond this receptor: Only small numbers of individuals were included in the HLA sub-analyses, which left unresolved whether HLA type had any influence on TCRB rearrangement. Patients with type 1 diabetes made fewer insertions and deleted more nucleotides at VDJ recombination sites, implying thymic rearrangement abnormalities. PCR might favor shorter templates, but patient and control samples were amplified and corrected together, so any skew would affect both groups equally. In all four CD4+ subsets, TCRB CDR3 length was moderately but significantly shorter in type 1 diabetes patients. Because cDNA rather than genomic DNA was sequenced, highly expressing activated cells could have been over-represented, although no difference in activation and CD3 levels was found between groups. Naive, central memory and regulatory TCRB repertoires appeared to be more similar among patients than among healthy donors.

The entire amount of isolated RNA was reverse transcribed using the High Capacity cDNA Reverse Transcription Kit, so the sequenced TCRB transcripts were expressed ones. Deep immunoSEQ sequencing was performed on naive, central memory and regulatory T cell samples, with an average of roughly 3.3 million total reads per sample. After sorted cells were lysed in RLT buffer, RNA was extracted with DNase-treated RNeasy Micro or Mini kits, with the choice depending on cell number. Each cell subset was processed on its own to prevent cross-contamination, while patient and healthy donor samples were processed together. TCRB sequences were amplified from cDNA with the immunoSEQ multiplex PCR, producing 87-bp fragments spanning the CDR3 region. Sequencing of the amplicons was performed on the Illumina HiSeq platform. The original methods were these. PCR bias was corrected computationally using synthetic template baselines, and reads within Hamming distance 2 were collapsed, with unmergeable singletons discarded. By aligning reads against IMGT, V, D and J genes, CDR3 length, and insertions or deletions at six rearrangement sites were assigned. Clonotype counts were normalized to sorted cell number within each subset before computing true diversity and Gini coefficients with the tcR R package. Repertoire sharing was quantified using the overlap coefficient calculated on TCRB nucleotide sequences. The table was pulled from immuneACCESS by TCRdb, which kept in-frame rearrangements only. Such tables lose some clones; where checked, under half of the loss comes from unresolved V genes, and the rest has no known cause. D and trimming come from the DNA, and the V and J calls and clone size come from that table. The sample records 150,000 to 200,000 clones, less than 9.5% of which are singletons. The biggest ten clones account for around 2.5% of the sample.

Sequenced material: central memory CD4+ T cells from blood. The sequence came from a woman aged 18 to 35 in good health.

The CDR3: CASSPQGRGGWGSGYTF. The DNA sequence follows: TGTGCCAGCAGCCCCCAGGGGAGGGGGGGCTGGGGATCTGGCTACACCTTC. The chain was built from TRBV11-2 and TRBJ1-2; the D region possibly corresponds to TRBD1 (6 bases align). Counted from cysteine to phenylalanine, this CDR3 has 17 amino acids. Only CDR3 DNA remains: 51 bases, in frame from the first base. The V end loses 5 bases and the J end loses 7 bases, and a stretch of 26 bases separates them. Based on the germline V gene, the CDR1 and CDR2 sequences are SGHAT and FQNNGV. With the portions outside the CDR3 filled from the reference TRBV11-2 and TRBJ1-2 genes, the complete variable region becomes EAGVAQSPRYKIIEKRQSVAFWCNPISGHATLYWYQQILGQGPKLLIQFQNNGVVDDSQLPKDRFSAERLKGVDSTLKIQPAKLEDSAVYLCASSPQGRGGWGSGYTFGSGTRLTVV.